The 23 T cell receptor beta chains below all came from one sample that was sequenced in a study of shared clonotypes between healthy human individuals (TCRdb year 2020). Library construction relied on the immunoSEQ multiplex PCR assay. TCRdb obtained this table from immuneACCESS and retained in-frame rearrangements with V and J assigned. These tables miss some clones; where compared with another copy, unresolved V genes account for less than half of the shortfall, and the remainder is unexplained. This sample gives 300,000 or so clones in total; 74% of them show up just once. The top ten hold 10% of the sample. Sample: memory CD4+ T cells sorted from blood. In light of the paper, this sample's cell subset or site label describes: CD45RA-negative fraction. Source of these receptors: a man aged 25 to 40 in good health.

This clone is a singleton in its sample. The V gene is TRBV10-3, the J gene TRBJ1-2; 7 bases match TRBD1. This CDR3 region has 13 residues. Germline trimming cut 8 bases from V and 6 bases from J; bases unmatched to any gene: 9. Germline V gene data show CDR1 as ENHRY and CDR2 as SYGVKD. This CDR3 is CAIGETGAHGYTF. CDR3 bases: TGTGCCATCGGAGAAACAGGGGCTCATGGCTACACCTTC.

The chain carries TRBV6-1 and TRBJ2-3; a weak D match, TRBD2 (5 bases). Per the germline V gene, CDR1 is MNHNS and CDR2 is SASEGT. This CDR3 has 12 residues. With 6 bases removed from V and 5 bases from J, the gap between germline ends came to 9 bases. The CDR3 DNA sequence: TGTGCCAGCAGCTTAGGAGGAGATACGCAGTATTTT. Translation gives CASSLGGDTQYF.

The genes are TRBV7-7 and TRBJ1-1, with D perhaps matching TRBD1 (6 bases). This CDR3 region has 12 residues. Trimming removed 11 bases from V and 4 bases from J, with 14 bases in between. In germline, CDR1 is SSHAT, CDR2 FNYEAQ (reference sequence). CDR3 coding DNA: TGTGCCGTTGATCGGGGGCTCACTGAAGCTTTCTTT. Amino acid sequence: CAVDRGLTEAFF.

The genes are TRBV7-2 and TRBJ1-1, with D uncertain. V was pared by 5 bases and J by 3 bases, with 13 bases between. This CDR3 spans 14 amino acids. Germline lookup yields CDR1 SGHTA and CDR2 FQGNSA. CDR3 coding DNA: TGTGCCAGCAGCCGGCCCCCGGGGTACACTGAAGCTTTCTTT. Translating it yields CASSRPPGYTEAFF.

The chain uses TRBV7-9 and TRBJ2-1; perhaps TRBD2 as D (6 bases). Germline lookup yields CDR1 SEHNR and CDR2 FQNEAQ (reference sequence). Trimming removed 5 bases from V and 6 bases from J, with 11 bases in between. The length of the CDR3 is 13 residues. In DNA form, the CDR3 reads TGTGCCAGCAGCACTAGCAGAGGCAATGAGCAGTTCTTC. Protein product: CASSTSRGNEQFF.

The rearrangement uses TRBV2 and TRBJ2-4; D not certain. Looked up from germline, CDR1 is SNHLY and CDR2 is FYNNEI. Trimming pared 10 bases from V and 8 bases from J, leaving 21 bases between. The CDR3 length is 14 residues. The CDR3 region has the DNA TGTGCCACATCACCGTCCGGGCCCCCCGACATTCAGTACTTC. Translated, it gives CATSPSGPPDIQYF.

V gene TRBV9 combines with J gene TRBJ2-1, with D hard to call. Trimming took 0 bases from V and 6 from J, leaving 10 bases between them. Germline assignment: CDR1 SGDLS and CDR2 YYNGEE. The CDR3 loop spans 14 amino acids. CDR3 amino acids: CASSVEDGVNEQFF. The CDR3, as DNA: TGTGCCAGCAGCGTAGAGGATGGTGTCAATGAGCAGTTCTTC.

Notes on this clone: At the DNA level, this CDR3 is encoded by other sequences in the same sample as well. This chain connects TRBV27 to TRBJ1-2; D not resolved. The germline V gene has CDR1 MNHEY and CDR2 SMNVEV (reference sequence). V was shortened by 6 bases and J by 3 bases, with 17 bases between the two germline ends. CDR3 length: 15 residues. The CDR3 reads CASSPTLFGHYGYTF. The DNA for the CDR3 is TGTGCCAGCAGCCCGACTCTCTTTGGACACTATGGCTACACCTTC.

This clone occurred a few times. The chain combines TRBV28 with TRBJ2-5; 8 bases fit TRBD2. J gave up 5 bases and V 6 bases, and 11 bases lay outside the gene matches. Germline V gives CDR1 MDHEN, CDR2 SYDVKM. This CDR3 is 15 amino acids long. CDR3 DNA sequence: TGTGCCAGCAGGGGACTAGATGTTCCAAGGGAGACCCAGTACTTC. The encoded protein is CASRGLDVPRETQYF.

Of note for this clone: At one boundary the junction diverges from the germline segment, which might be a read error. The chain joins TRBV5-4 to TRBJ2-1; 9 positions agree with TRBD2. The germline V gene encodes CDR1 SGHNT and CDR2 YYREEE (reference sequence). The CDR3 consists of 14 residues. CDR3 nucleotides: TGTGCCAGCAGGGGGGACTTTTGGACTAGCGAAAACCTCTTC. Amino acids: CASRGDFWTSENLF.

In this sample, this clone turned up a few times. At the DNA level, this CDR3 is encoded by other sequences in the same sample as well. The chain couples TRBV5-1 to TRBJ2-3, with D possibly being TRBD1 (5 bases). The germline V gene encodes CDR1 SGHRS and CDR2 YFSETQ. Trimming took off 0 bases at V and 5 bases at J, with 10 bases between the two ends. The CDR3 contains 14 residues. The CDR3 reads CASSLAQGLDTQYF. As DNA, the CDR3 is TGCGCCAGCAGCTTGGCCCAGGGTCTAGATACGCAGTATTTT.

In its sample, this clone was seen a few times. The V call is TRBV6-6, the J call TRBJ2-7; 8 nucleotides line up with TRBD1. This CDR3 spans 14 amino acids. The trim removed 6 bases at V and 7 bases at J, leaving 11 bases unmatched. The germline CDR1 and CDR2 sequences are MNHNY and SVGAGI (reference sequence). CDR3 bases: TGTGCCAGCAGGTCGGAGACAGGGGTAGAAGAGCAGTACTTC. This encodes CASRSETGVEEQYF.

The V call is TRBV19, the J call TRBJ2-5; D is ambiguous. Germline V gene data show CDR1 as LNHDA and CDR2 as SQIVND (reference sequence). This CDR3 comprises 14 residues. Between the trimmed V and J ends, which lost 5 bases and 1 base, there was a span of 11 bases. The CDR3 nucleotides are TGTGCCAGTAGTCATAGGGCCATCCAAGAGACCCAGTACTTC. It yields the protein CASSHRAIQETQYF.

The CDR3 sequence is CASRLGDRPYEQYF. The CDR3 DNA reads TGTGCCAGTCGGCTTGGGGACAGACCCTACGAGCAGTACTTC. V gene TRBV11-2 combines with J gene TRBJ2-7, with TRBD1 matching 7 bases. The V gene end was trimmed by 9 bases and the J gene end by 2 bases; junction bases not matched to a gene: 10. There are 14 residues in the CDR3. The germline V gene has CDR1 SGHAT and CDR2 FQNNGV.

A few counts support this clone. The genes are TRBV6-1 and TRBJ2-5; TRBD2 agrees at 15 bases. Germline values: CDR1 MNHNS, CDR2 SASEGT. The CDR3 runs 17 residues. V gave up 4 bases and J gave up 2 bases; unmatched junction bases: 5. The CDR3 DNA reads as TGTGCCAGCAGTGGGACTAGCGGGAGGGCCGGGCAAGAGACCCAGTACTTC. Translation gives CASSGTSGRAGQETQYF.

The V and J genes are TRBV6-6 and TRBJ2-5; D is uncertain. V lost 0 bases, J lost 5 bases, and 4 bases lay in between. Germline values: CDR1 MNHNY, CDR2 SVGAGI (reference sequence). The CDR3 totals 12 residues. This CDR3 reads CASSYSMETQYF. The CDR3 DNA reads TGTGCCAGCAGTTACTCGATGGAGACCCAGTACTTC.

The rearrangement joins TRBV2 to TRBJ2-1, with a tentative D call TRBD1 (6 bases). V was trimmed by 7 bases and J by 6 bases, leaving 19 bases between them. The germline CDR1 and CDR2 sequences are SNHLY and FYNNEI. This CDR3 is 15 amino acids long. The CDR3 region is CASISWGRESNEQFF. CDR3 coding DNA: TGTGCCAGCATTTCCTGGGGGCGTGAATCCAATGAGCAGTTCTTC.

This chain joins TRBV6-5 and TRBJ2-7; the D gene is possibly TRBD1 (6 bases). Germline assignment: CDR1 MNHEY and CDR2 SVGAGI. The V end lost 0 bases, the J end lost 7 bases, and 16 bases lay between the germline ends. This CDR3 is built from 15 residues. The CDR3 region has the DNA TGTGCCAGCAGTTACTCGAATCAGGGGCTTCGGGAGCAGTACTTC. It specifies CASSYSNQGLREQYF.

The V gene is TRBV5-6, the J gene TRBJ2-7; possibly TRBD2 for D (6 bases). Trimming cost V 4 bases and J 2 bases, with 13 bases left between them. This CDR3 region has 14 residues. The germline V gene encodes CDR1 SGHDT and CDR2 YYEEEE. The CDR3 bases are TGTGCCAGCAGCAAGGACTATTCCCCCTACGAGCAGTACTTC. This encodes CASSKDYSPYEQYF.

As for this clone: The identical CDR3 is also encoded by other nucleotide sequences in the sample. This chain uses TRBV4-2 with TRBJ2-3, with D possibly TRBD2 on 5 matching bases. Germline-derived CDR1 and CDR2 are LGHNA and YNFKEQ. The CDR3 spans 17 residues. The germline V and J ends were trimmed by 0 bases and 0 bases, with 13 bases remaining between them. The CDR3 DNA follows: TGTGCCAGCAGCCAAGACCCCTCAGGACTCAGCACAGATACGCAGTATTTT. Its translation: CASSQDPSGLSTDTQYF.

The chain employs TRBV7-3 and TRBJ2-3; 8 bases map to TRBD1. V shed 5 bases, J shed 4 bases, and the junction held 8 bases outside the gene matches. The germline V gene has CDR1 SGHTA and CDR2 FQGTGA. This CDR3 has 15 residues. CDR3 coding DNA: TGTGCCAGCAGCAAAGGACAGGGCGAGTCAGATACGCAGTATTTT. It encodes CASSKGQGESDTQYF.

A single count supports this clone. The chain links TRBV11-2 to TRBJ2-7, with 9 bases aligning to TRBD1. CDR1 SGHAT and CDR2 FQNNGV come from the germline V gene. The J segment lost 7 bases and the V segment lost 2 bases, leaving 6 bases of the junction unmatched. The CDR3 has 14 residues. In nucleotides, the CDR3 is TGTGCCAGCAGCTTAATACAGGGGGCAGGGGAGCAGTACTTC. Translated: CASSLIQGAGEQYF.

At least ten counts were recorded for this clone. The same CDR3 also results from other DNA sequences found in this sample. This chain connects TRBV7-2 to TRBJ2-7; D may be TRBD2 (5 bases). The germline V gene has CDR1 SGHTA and CDR2 FQGNSA. V lost 5 bases, J lost 7 bases, and 15 bases lay in between. The CDR3 is 13 amino acids. The CDR3 region has the DNA TGTGCCAGCAGCCTCGGGTTGCGAGGGGAGCAGTACTTC. It yields the protein CASSLGLRGEQYF.